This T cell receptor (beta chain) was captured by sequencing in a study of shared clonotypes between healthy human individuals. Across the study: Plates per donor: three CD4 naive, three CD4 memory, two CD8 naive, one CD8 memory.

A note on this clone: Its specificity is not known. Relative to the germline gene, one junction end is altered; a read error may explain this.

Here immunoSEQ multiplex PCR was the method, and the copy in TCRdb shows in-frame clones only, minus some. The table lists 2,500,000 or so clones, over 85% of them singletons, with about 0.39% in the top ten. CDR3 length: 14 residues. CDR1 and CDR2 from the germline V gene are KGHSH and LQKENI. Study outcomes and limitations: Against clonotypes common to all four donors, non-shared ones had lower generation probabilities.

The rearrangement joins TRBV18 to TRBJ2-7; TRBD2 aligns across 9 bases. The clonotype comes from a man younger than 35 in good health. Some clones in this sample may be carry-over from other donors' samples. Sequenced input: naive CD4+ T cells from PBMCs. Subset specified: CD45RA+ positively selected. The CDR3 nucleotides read TGTGCCAGCTCACCCGGGACTAGCTCAATCGAGGGGCGATTC. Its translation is CASSPGTSSIEGRF.